This T cell receptor (beta chain) stems from a study of T cell responses to AZD1222 COVID-19 vaccine. Study outcomes and limitations: Just 5 or 6 AZD1222 recipients tested seropositive at baseline. Compared with day 0, the breadth and depth of the Spike-specific TCR repertoire rose significantly after two doses of AZD1222. At 160-218 and 743-854, vaccine-associated CD4 TCRs were dominant, and they spanned spike.

On this clone: Its specificity is unknown.

Data came from immunoSEQ multiplex PCR; TCRdb stores just in-frame clones and leaves some out. The sample lists about 150,000 clones; 85% to 95% were seen once. Second doses were pooled across both intervals (about 4 or about 12 weeks). CDR1 is MNHEY, CDR2 SMNVEV, per germline (reference sequence). This CDR3 has 17 residues. V was clipped by 5 bases and J by 0 bases, with 16 bases between them. The clonotype originates from an adult who received the AZD1222 COVID-19 vaccine. The V gene is TRBV27, the J gene TRBJ2-2; D is ambiguous. This specimen was peripheral blood, taken 28 days after the second AZD1222 dose. The CDR3 sequence: CASSPPLHSPNTGELFF. The CDR3, as DNA: TGTGCCAGCAGTCCACCCCTCCACAGTCCGAACACCGGGGAGCTGTTTTTT.